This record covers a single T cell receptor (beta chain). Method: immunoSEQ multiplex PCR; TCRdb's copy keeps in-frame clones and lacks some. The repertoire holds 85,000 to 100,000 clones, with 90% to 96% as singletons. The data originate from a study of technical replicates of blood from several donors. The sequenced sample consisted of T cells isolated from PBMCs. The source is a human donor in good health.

This CDR3 reads CASSFTPSGKFYMETQYF. CDR3 nucleotide sequence: TGTGCCAGCAGCTTTACCCCAAGCGGGAAATTTTATATGGAGACCCAGTACTTC. The chain links TRBV7-9 to TRBJ2-5; 7 nucleotides line up with TRBD2. Germline V gives CDR1 SEHNR, CDR2 FQNEAQ (reference sequence). This CDR3 region has 18 residues. V lost 3 bases, J lost 5 bases, and 18 bases stayed unmatched.